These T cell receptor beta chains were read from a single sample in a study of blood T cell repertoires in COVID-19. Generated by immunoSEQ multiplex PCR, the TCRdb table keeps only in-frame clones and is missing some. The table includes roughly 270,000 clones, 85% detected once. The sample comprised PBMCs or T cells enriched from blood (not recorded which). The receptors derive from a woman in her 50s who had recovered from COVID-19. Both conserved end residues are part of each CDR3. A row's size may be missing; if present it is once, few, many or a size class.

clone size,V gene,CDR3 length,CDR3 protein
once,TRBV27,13,CASRDGLGYEQYF
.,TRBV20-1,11,CSASRASEAFF
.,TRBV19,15,CASSIGSGGSSPLHF
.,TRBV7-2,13,CASSLFGERGYTF
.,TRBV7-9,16,CASSLRSSVSGNTIYF
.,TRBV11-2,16,CASSLTGRVYTGELFF
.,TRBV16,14,CASSQHRSNQPQHF
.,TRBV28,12,CAKKQGSHEQYF
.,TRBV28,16,CASRGGAVLTNEKLFF
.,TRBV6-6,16,CASRSGGTYSNQPQHF
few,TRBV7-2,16,CASSLAGGSTGNTIYF
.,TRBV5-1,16,CASSLGSGWGADTQYF
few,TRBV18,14,CASSPPLGGAEAFF
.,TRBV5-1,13,CASRSGTADTQYF
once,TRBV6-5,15,CASSTLAGRKDTQYF
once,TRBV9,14,CASSVTTSSYEQYF
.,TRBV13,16,CASSGSSGSSAGELFF
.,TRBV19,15,CASSIRSEIYNEQFF
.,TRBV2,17,CASRSTGVNSGANVLTF
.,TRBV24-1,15,CATRVTGLPSYGYTF
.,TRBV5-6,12,CASSPLAGEAFF
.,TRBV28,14,CASSFVSGGVGYTF
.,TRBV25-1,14,CASLPRGRSAGYTF
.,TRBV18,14,CASSLTTGDEKLFF
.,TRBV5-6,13,CASSRTGGDTQYF
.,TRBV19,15,CASSPRSSYNSPLHF
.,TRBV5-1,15,CASRIYSQGNTEAFF
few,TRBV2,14,CASRSSGGRQPQHF
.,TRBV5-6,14,CASSASGGSQPQHF